This TCR beta chain originates from a study of cytomegalovirus exposure and HLA in healthy donors. Study-wide points: Later analysis showed TCR association rates varying by HLA locus, highest for DRB1 and lowest for HLA-C. Most TCR beta V segments were productive about 90% or about 30% of the time in an earlier analysis.

V trimming: 2 bases; J trimming: 6 bases; junction bases outside the gene matches: 11. The CDR3 has 17 amino acids. Germline V gives CDR1 GTSNPN, CDR2 SVGIG (reference sequence). The study ran its PCR with 60 Vbeta and 13 Jbeta primers. Sequencing was performed with immunoSEQ multiplex PCR; in TCRdb, only in-frame clones are kept and a portion is missing. The data contain around 110,000 clones, about three quarters of them singletons. This clone showed up just once. The antigen remains undetermined. The clonotype originates from a woman between 50 and 59 years old in good health and CMV-seropositive. The chain combines TRBV30 with TRBJ2-3; 13 bases align to TRBD2. Sequenced material: PBMCs. DNA of the CDR3: TGTGCCTGGAGTCCCAGACCGGGACTAGCGGGGATCGATACGCAGTATTTT. This gives the protein CAWSPRPGLAGIDTQYF.